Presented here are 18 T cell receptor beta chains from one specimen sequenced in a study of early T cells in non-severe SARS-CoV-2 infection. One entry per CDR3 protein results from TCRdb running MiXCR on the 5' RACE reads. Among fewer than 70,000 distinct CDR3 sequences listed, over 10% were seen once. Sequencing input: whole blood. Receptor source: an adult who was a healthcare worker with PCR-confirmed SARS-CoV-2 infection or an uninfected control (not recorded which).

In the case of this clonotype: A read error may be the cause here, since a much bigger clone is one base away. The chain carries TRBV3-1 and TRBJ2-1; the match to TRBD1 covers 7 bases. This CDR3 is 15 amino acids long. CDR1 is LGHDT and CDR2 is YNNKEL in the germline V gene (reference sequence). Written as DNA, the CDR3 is TGTGTCAGCAGCCAGGCCGGGACAGCGAACAATGAGCAGTTCTTC. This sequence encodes CVSSQAGTANNEQFF.

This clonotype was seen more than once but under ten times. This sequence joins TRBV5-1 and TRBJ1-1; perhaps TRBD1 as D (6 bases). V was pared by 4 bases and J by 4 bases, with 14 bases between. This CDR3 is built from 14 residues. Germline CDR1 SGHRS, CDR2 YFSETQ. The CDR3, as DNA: TGCGCCAGCAGCCTCACTCAGGACAGCACTGAAGCTTTCTTT. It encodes CASSLTQDSTEAFF.

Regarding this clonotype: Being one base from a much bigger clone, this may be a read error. This chain's CDR3 is CATSGPSGGSYDEQFF. In DNA, the CDR3 is TGTGCCACCAGTGGGCCTAGCGGGGGGTCCTACGATGAGCAGTTCTTC. The genes are TRBV24-1 and TRBJ2-1; 11 bases are a match to TRBD2. Germline CDR1 is KGHDR and CDR2 is SFDVKD. The CDR3 is 16 amino acids.

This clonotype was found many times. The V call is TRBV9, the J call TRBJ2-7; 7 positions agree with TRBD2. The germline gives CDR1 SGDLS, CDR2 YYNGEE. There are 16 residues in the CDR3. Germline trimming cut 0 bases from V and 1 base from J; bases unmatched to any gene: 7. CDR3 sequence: CASSVGGLADSYEQYF. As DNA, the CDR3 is TGTGCCAGCAGCGTAGGGGGTCTAGCGGATTCCTACGAGCAGTACTTC.

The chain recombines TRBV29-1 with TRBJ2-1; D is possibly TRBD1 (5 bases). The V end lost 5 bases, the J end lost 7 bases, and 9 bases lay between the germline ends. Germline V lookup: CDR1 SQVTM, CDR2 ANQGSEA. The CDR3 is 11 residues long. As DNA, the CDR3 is TGCAGCGTTCCCCAGGGTAATGAGCAGTTCTTC. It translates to CSVPQGNEQFF.

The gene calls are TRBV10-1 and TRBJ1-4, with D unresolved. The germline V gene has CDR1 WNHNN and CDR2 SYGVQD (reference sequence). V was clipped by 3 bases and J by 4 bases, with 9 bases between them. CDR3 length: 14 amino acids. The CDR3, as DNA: TGCGCCAGCAGTGATGGAAGCCTTAATGAAAAACTGTTTTTT. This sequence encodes CASSDGSLNEKLFF.

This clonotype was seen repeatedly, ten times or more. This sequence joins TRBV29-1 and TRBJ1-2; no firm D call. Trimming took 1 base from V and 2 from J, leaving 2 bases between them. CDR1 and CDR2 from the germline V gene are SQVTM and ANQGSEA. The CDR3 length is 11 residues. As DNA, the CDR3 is TGCAGCGTTGAAGGGAACTATGGCTACACCTTC. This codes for CSVEGNYGYTF.

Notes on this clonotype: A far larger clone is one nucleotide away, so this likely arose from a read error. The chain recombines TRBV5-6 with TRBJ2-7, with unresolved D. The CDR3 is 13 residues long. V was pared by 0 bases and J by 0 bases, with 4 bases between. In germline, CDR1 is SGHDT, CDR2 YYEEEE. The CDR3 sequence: CASSLAISYEQYF. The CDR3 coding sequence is TGTGCCAGCAGCTTGGCCATCTCCTACGAGCAGTACTTC.

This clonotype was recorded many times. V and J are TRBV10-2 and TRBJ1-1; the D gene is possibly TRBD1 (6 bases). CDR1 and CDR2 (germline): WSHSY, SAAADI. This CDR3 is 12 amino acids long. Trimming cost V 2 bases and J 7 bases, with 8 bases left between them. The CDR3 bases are TGCGCCAGCAGTGAGAAGGGGGTTGAAGCTTTCTTT. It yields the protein CASSEKGVEAFF.

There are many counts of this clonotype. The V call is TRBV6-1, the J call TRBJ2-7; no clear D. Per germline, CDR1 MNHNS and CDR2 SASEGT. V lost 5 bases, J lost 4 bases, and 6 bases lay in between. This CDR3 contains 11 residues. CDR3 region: CASSPLYEQYF. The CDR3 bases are TGTGCCAGCAGTCCTCTATACGAGCAGTACTTC.

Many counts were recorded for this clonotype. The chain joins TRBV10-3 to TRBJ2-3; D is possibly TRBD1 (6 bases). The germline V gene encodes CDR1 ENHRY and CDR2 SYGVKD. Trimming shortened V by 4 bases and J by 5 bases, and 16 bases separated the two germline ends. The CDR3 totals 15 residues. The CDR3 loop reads CAISGFRGGGDTQYF. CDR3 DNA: TGTGCCATCAGTGGCTTCAGGGGCGGAGGAGATACGCAGTATTTT.

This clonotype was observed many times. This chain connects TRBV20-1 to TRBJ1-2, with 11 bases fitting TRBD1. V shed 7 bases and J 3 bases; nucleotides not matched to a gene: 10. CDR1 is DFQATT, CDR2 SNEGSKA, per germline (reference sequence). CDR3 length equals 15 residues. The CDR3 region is CSGGQGAERDYGYTF. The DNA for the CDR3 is TGCAGTGGTGGACAGGGGGCAGAGCGAGACTATGGCTACACCTTC.

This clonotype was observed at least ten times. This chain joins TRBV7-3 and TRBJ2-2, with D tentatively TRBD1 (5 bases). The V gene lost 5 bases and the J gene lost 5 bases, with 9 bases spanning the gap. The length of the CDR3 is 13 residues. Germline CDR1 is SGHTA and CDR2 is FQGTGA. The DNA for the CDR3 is TGTGCCAGCAGCCCCAGGGTGACCGGGGAGCTGTTTTTT. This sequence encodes CASSPRVTGELFF.

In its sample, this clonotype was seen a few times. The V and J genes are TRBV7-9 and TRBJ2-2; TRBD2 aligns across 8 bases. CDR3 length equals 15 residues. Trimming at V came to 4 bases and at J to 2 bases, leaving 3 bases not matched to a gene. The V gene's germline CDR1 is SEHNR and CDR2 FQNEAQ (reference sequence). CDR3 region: CASSSRGDNTGELFF. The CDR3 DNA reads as TGTGCCAGCAGCTCGCGGGGGGACAACACCGGGGAGCTGTTTTTT.

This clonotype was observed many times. This CDR3 reads CASSSGVEDEQFF. CDR3 nucleotides: TGTGCCAGCAGTAGCGGGGTAGAAGATGAGCAGTTCTTC. The V call is TRBV6-6, the J call TRBJ2-1, with 7 bases identical to TRBD2. The CDR3 loop spans 13 amino acids. Trimming at V came to 5 bases and at J to 8 bases, leaving 6 bases not matched to a gene. Germline CDR1 reads MNHNY; CDR2 reads SVGAGI (reference sequence).

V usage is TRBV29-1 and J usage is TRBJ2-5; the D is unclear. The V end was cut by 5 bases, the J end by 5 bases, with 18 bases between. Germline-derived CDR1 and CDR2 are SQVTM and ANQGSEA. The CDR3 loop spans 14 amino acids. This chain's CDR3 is CSVTLSTLGETQYF. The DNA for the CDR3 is TGCAGCGTTACTCTCTCAACCCTCGGGGAGACCCAGTACTTC.

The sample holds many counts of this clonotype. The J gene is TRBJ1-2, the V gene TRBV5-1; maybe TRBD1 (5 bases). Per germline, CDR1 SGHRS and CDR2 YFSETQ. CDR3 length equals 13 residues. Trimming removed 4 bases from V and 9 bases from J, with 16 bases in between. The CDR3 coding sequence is TGCGCCAGCAGCAAGGACACAGCAATAAGCTACACCTTC. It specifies CASSKDTAISYTF.

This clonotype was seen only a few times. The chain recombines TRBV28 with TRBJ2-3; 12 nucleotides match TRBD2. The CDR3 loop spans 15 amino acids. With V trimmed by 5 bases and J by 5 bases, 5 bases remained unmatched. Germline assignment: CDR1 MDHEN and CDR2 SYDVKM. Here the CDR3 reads CASSASGGAKDTQYF. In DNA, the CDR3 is TGTGCCAGCAGTGCTAGCGGGGGGGCGAAAGATACGCAGTATTTT.